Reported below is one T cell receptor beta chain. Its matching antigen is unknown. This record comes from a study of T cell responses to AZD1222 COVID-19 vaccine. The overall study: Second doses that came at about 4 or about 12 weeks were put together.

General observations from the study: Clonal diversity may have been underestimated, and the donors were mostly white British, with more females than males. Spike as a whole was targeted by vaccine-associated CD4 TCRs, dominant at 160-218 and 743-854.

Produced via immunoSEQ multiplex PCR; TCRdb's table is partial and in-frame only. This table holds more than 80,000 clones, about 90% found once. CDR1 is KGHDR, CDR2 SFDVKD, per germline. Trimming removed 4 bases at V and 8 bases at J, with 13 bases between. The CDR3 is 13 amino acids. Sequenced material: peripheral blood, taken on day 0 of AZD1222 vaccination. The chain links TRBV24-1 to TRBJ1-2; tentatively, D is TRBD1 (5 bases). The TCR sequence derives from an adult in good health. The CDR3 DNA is TGTGCCACCAGTGACCCCCCAGGGAAGGGCTACACCTTC. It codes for CATSDPPGKGYTF.